This T cell receptor (beta chain) emerged from a study of T cells in Graves' hyperthyroidism and ophthalmopathy. With 1 base clipped from V and 2 bases from J, the junction kept 4 bases outside the gene matches. This CDR3 is built from 16 residues. The germline V gene has CDR1 MNHEY and CDR2 SVGAGI. Amplified regions were TCR beta CDR3 sequences from RNA transcripts. The HTBI primer set was used in a first-round RT-PCR of the TCR CDR3. A single record per CDR3 protein comes from TCRdb applying MiXCR to the multiplex PCR reads. The data contain some 490,000 distinct CDR3 sequences, around a fifth of them singletons. This clonotype was seen a handful of times.

The sample taken for sequencing was blood. The J gene is TRBJ1-2, the V gene TRBV6-5; TRBD1 matches at 10 bases. The TCR was taken from a woman in her seventies with Graves' ophthalmopathy. The chain's CDR3 is CASSYFRGQGNYGYTF. CDR3 nucleotides: TGTGCCAGCAGTTACTTCAGGGGACAGGGGAACTATGGCTACACCTTC.